The source of this T cell receptor beta chain is a study of shared clonotypes between healthy human individuals (dated by TCRdb to 2019 to 2021). Turning to the overall study: A couple of women and a few men aged 18 to 49 years were included in the cohort. To estimate repertoire size and how much clonotype sharing occurs between individuals, the study deeply sequenced the blood TCR repertoires of several healthy adults. Between about 0.9 and 9 billion PBMCs per donor were obtained by leukapheresis. For each donor, three plates each were used for CD4 naive and CD4 memory, two plates were used for CD8 naive, and one plate was used for CD8 memory. To increase sequencing depth and limit assay-specific biases, different laboratories used diverse techniques to prepare libraries and sequence TCR repertoires. What the work shows at the level of the full study, not this receptor alone: Pairwise subsampling indicated that sequencing depth was expected to affect the degree of clonotype sharing among donors. Because the study included a small number of donors, the genetic and exposure-history diversity represented was limited. Incomplete sequencing was indicated by rarefaction of sorted-subset datasets, despite the large sequencing depth. Naive subsets generally had larger estimated clonotype richness than memory subsets. Around 5% of naive CD4, 3% to 4% of naive CD8, around 2.3% of memory CD4, and 0.35% to 0.4% of memory CD8 clonotypes were shared across several donors. Compared with non-shared clonotypes, clonotypes shared by all four sorted-subset donors had higher generation probabilities. Sampling was restricted to blood, and TCR repertoires in tissue are likely to differ from TCR repertoires in blood.

Donors were healthy HIV-negative adults with no recently reported acute infections or vaccinations. Every donor was a Caucasian adult residing in Nashville, Tennessee, USA. CD4+ T cells were enriched by magnetic negative selection; naive cells were then positively selected on CD45RA, and the negative fraction formed the memory subset. Blood was obtained by leukapheresis, after which PBMCs were separated by Ficoll-Histopaque density gradient centrifugation and cryopreserved in liquid nitrogen vapor phase. Analytical flow cytometry was used to check the purity and quantity of every magnetically sorted T cell population. Genomic DNA was isolated from every sorted fraction and measured by UV absorbance on a Nanodrop 2000c. Using the deep immunoSEQ assay, multiplex PCR amplified TCR CDR3 regions from genomic DNA. Genomic DNA extracted from each cell subset was distributed evenly over all wells of several immunoSEQ 96-well plates, and each plate served as one replicate. For sorted subsets, about 220 ng of genomic DNA, equivalent to about 30,000 T cell genomes, went into each replicate PCR. Purified libraries were measured with a Qubit 3.0 fluorometer, size-checked on a Bioanalyzer 2100, and measured again with the KAPA Library Quantification kit. Every immunoSEQ 96-well plate was sequenced on a separate single-read 150-cycle Illumina NextSeq 550 flow cell. Per the original workflow: Because the immunoSEQ output included only junctional sequences and no quality scores, the filtering could not be the same as the filtering used for full-length reads. To assign V/J genes and CDR3, sequences were annotated against IMGT germline references using PyIR, a Python wrapper for IgBLAST v1.9. Reads were removed for weak V/J assignments (E-value above 1e-6), missing CDR3, stop codons, out-of-frame junctions, or ambiguous translated residues. V3J clonotypes were defined by identical inferred V gene, J gene, and CDR3 amino acid sequence. To compute the percentage overlap between repertoires, the number of shared unique clonotypes was divided by the size of the smaller repertoire. Three approaches were used to assess repertoire richness: RTK rarefaction, the Chao1 estimator, and Recon v2.1 estimates of unobserved clonotypes. For all TCRbeta clonotypes obtained by the gDNA method from four donors, generation probabilities were computed with OLGA. Drawn from immuneACCESS, this table holds only the in-frame rearrangements with V and J called that TCRdb kept. Clones are partly lost; checked studies trace under half to an unresolved V gene and leave the rest unexplained. The DNA gave D and trimming, while V, J and clone size come from that table. For this sample there are approximately 620,000 clones; more than 95% appear just once. Roughly 0.055% of the sample lies in the top ten.

As for this clone: Its recognized antigen is unknown. Base qualities are not provided; no much larger clone lies one nucleotide away.

From the germline V gene, CDR1 is SGHRS and CDR2 is YFSETQ. The germline V and J ends show losses of 3 bases and 8 bases respectively, and no gene match explains 2 bases of the junction. The CDR3 starts with the cysteine, ends with the phenylalanine, and has 13 residues. Just the 39-base CDR3 DNA is kept, in frame starting at base 1. The source material was naive CD4+ T cells sorted from blood. The sample's cell subset or site, from its label and the paper: CD45RA+ positively selected. The sequence joins TRBV5-1 to TRBJ1-4, with 9 central nucleotides matching TRBD1. This TCR came from a woman in her twenties or thirties in good health. CDR3 reads: CASSSTGGEKLFF. The nucleotides are TGCGCCAGCAGCTCGACAGGGGGGGAAAAACTGTTTTTT.